The source of this TCR beta chain is a study of EBV T-cell therapy then PD-1 blockade in nasopharyngeal carcinoma. Treatment in this sample: AdE1-LMPpoly-expanded autologous EBV-specific T-cell therapy followed by anti-PD-1 nivolumab. Repertoires were generated with immunoSEQ multiplex PCR, while TCRdb's copy carries only in-frame clones and drops some. In the table there are about 17,000 clones, over 80% of which are singletons. Comment on this clone: Its target is unknown.

The TCR sequence derives from a man aged 35-49 years with nasopharyngeal carcinoma. Specimen: CD8+ T cells from blood, collected at day 0 from a patient whose treatment included autologous EBV-specific T cells and nivolumab.

This CDR3 reads CASSPPQGGSYEQYF. Written as DNA, the CDR3 is TGTGCCAGCAGCCCCCCACAGGGGGGTTCCTACGAGCAGTACTTC. The chain recombines TRBV11-1 with TRBJ2-7; 8 nucleotides agree with TRBD1. The CDR3 has 15 residues. V was clipped by 5 bases and J by 1 base; unmatched bases: 7. The germline V gene encodes CDR1 SGHAT and CDR2 FQDESV (reference sequence).